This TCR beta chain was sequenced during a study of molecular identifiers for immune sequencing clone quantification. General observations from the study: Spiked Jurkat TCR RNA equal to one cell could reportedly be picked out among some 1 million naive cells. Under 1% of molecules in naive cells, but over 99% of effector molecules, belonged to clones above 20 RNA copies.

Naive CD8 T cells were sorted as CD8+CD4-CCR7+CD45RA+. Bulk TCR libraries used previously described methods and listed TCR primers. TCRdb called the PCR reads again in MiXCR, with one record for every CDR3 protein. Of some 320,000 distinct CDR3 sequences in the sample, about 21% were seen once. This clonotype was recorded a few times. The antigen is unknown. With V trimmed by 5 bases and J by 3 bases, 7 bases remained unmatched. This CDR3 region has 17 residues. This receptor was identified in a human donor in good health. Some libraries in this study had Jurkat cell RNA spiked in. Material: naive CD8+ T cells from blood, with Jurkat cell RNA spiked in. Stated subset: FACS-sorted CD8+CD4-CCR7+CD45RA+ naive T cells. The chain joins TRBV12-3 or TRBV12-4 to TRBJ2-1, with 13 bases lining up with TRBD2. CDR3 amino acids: CASSLQGLAGFYNEQFF. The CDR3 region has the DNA TGTGCCAGCAGTCTCCAGGGACTAGCGGGGTTCTACAATGAGCAGTTCTTC.